The rows below give T cell receptor beta chains drawn from one sample of a study of blood T cell repertoires in COVID-19. The table came from immunoSEQ multiplex PCR; TCRdb's copy has only in-frame clones and leaves some out. The sample lists 130,000 or so clones; around nine tenths were seen once. Specimen: peripheral blood. The receptors here all came from a man between 65 and 85 years old with active COVID-19. CDR3s include the opening cysteine and the closing phenylalanine or tryptophan. The order of the fields is D gene, clone size, J gene, V gene, CDR3 protein, CDR3 DNA. The D gene is left open where the match is weak. Only some rows state a clone size, as once, few, many or a class for expanded clones.

D: NA
size: NA
J: TRBJ2-5
V: TRBV28
CDR3: CASRRAQETQYF
DNA: TGTGCCAGCAGAAGAGCCCAAGAGACCCAGTACTTC

D: NA
size: NA
J: TRBJ2-3
V: TRBV5-1
CDR3: CASSGGGTASTNTQYF
DNA: TGCGCCAGCAGCGGCGGGGGGACAGCTAGCACGAATACGCAGTATTTT

D: NA
size: NA
J: TRBJ1-5
V: TRBV6-5
CDR3: CATHPYSGGNQPQHF
DNA: TGTGCCACCCATCCCTACTCAGGGGGCAATCAGCCCCAGCATTTT

D: NA
size: NA
J: TRBJ1-1
V: TRBV5-1
CDR3: CASSFDLNSGRTFF
DNA: TGCGCCAGCAGCTTTGATTTAAACTCAGGGAGGACTTTCTTT

D: NA
size: NA
J: TRBJ2-5
V: TRBV7-8
CDR3: CASSLTHKYQETQYF
DNA: TGTGCCAGCAGCTTAACCCACAAGTACCAAGAGACCCAGTACTTC

D: NA
size: once
J: TRBJ2-7
V: TRBV28
CDR3: CAGSAGFSYEQYF
DNA: TGTGCCGGGTCCGCGGGGTTCTCCTACGAGCAGTACTTC

D: TRBD1
size: NA
J: TRBJ1-4
V: TRBV4-2
CDR3: CASSQDRGDSNEKLFF
DNA: TGTGCCAGCAGCCAAGACAGGGGGGACAGTAATGAAAAACTGTTTTTT

D: TRBD1
size: NA
J: TRBJ2-7
V: TRBV4-2
CDR3: CASSHPTGGEQYF
DNA: TGTGCCAGCAGCCACCCAACAGGGGGCGAGCAGTACTTC

D: NA
size: once
J: TRBJ2-5
V: TRBV21-1
CDR3: CASSKAGGSETQYF
DNA: TGTGCCAGCAGCAAAGCGGGCGGGAGTGAGACCCAGTACTTC

D: NA
size: NA
J: TRBJ2-7
V: TRBV5-1
CDR3: CASSRNSGGSEQYF
DNA: TGCGCCAGCAGCCGAAATTCGGGGGGCTCCGAGCAGTACTTC

D: NA
size: NA
J: TRBJ1-4
V: TRBV5-1
CDR3: CASSLSGDPNEKLFF
DNA: TGCGCCAGCAGCTTATCCGGGGATCCTAATGAAAAACTGTTTTTT

D: TRBD2
size: NA
J: TRBJ2-2
V: TRBV6-2/TRBV6-3
CDR3: CASSPGVAGVFAPGELFF
DNA: TGTGCCAGCAGCCCTGGGGTAGCGGGAGTATTTGCACCCGGGGAGCTGTTTTTT

D: NA
size: NA
J: TRBJ2-7
V: TRBV5-5
CDR3: CASRDTGAYEQYF
DNA: TGTGCCAGCAGAGATACAGGTGCCTACGAGCAGTACTTC

D: NA
size: NA
J: TRBJ2-7
V: TRBV5-1
CDR3: CASSLVGDEQYF
DNA: TGCGCCAGCAGCTTGGTAGGGGACGAGCAGTACTTC

D: TRBD1
size: NA
J: TRBJ2-4
V: TRBV19
CDR3: CASSSWTGGEKNIQYF
DNA: TGTGCCAGTAGTTCATGGACAGGGGGTGAGAAAAACATTCAGTACTTC

D: NA
size: once
J: TRBJ2-1
V: TRBV14
CDR3: CASSQEGLAGSSYNEQFF
DNA: TGTGCCAGCAGCCAAGAGGGATTAGCTGGGAGCTCCTACAATGAGCAGTTCTTC